This T cell receptor (beta chain) was identified during a study of vaccination and CD4 T cells after COVID-19. For the study at large: Convalescent patients gave post-COVID blood a median about 110 days post-diagnosis, range 35 to 161.

Sequencing of cultured CD4+ T cell DNA used the Oncomine TCR Beta short-read assay. TCRdb processed the PCR reads anew with MiXCR; each CDR3 protein has one entry. The repertoire consists of about 28,000 distinct CDR3 sequences, with around 64% occurring once and the leading ten covering around 16%. Germline V gives CDR1 LNHDA, CDR2 SQIVND (reference sequence). CDR3 length equals 17 residues. V shed 1 base and J 3 bases; nucleotides not matched to a gene: 11. As for treatment: approximately nine-day PBMC culture with coronavirus spike peptide pools or control peptides (ViraFEST assay). In regard to this clonotype: As yet, its antigen is unknown.

The source is a human donor who received a COVID-19 vaccine. The sample here was CD4+ T cells from blood, cultured in vitro, taken after SARS-CoV-2 vaccination. The chain is built from TRBV19 and TRBJ2-7, with 8 bases lining up with TRBD1. The CDR3 here is CASSIGRPRQGIYEQYF. DNA of the CDR3: TGTGCCAGTAGTATAGGTCGCCCCCGACAGGGGATCTACGAGCAGTACTTC.